This T cell receptor (beta chain) originates from a study of CD8+ T cells in alopecia areata. The wider study: Tofacitinib exposure lasted 6 to 18 months, followed by 6 months off drug.

Study findings and constraints: Sequence data from scalp samples additionally include resident alphabeta T cells of normal skin. Although TCR sharing was seen in mice, sharing across patients was less clear, possibly for HLA-related reasons.

RNA was extracted and reverse transcribed into cDNA as the sequencing template. The protocol was immunoSEQ multiplex PCR, while the TCRdb copy is restricted to in-frame clones and leaves out a portion. This table holds 100,000 to 150,000 clones, roughly 61% found once. Deletions cut 10 bases from V and 4 bases from J, with 28 bases between. CDR1 is MDHEN and CDR2 is SYDVKM in the germline V gene. The CDR3 contains 17 residues. On this clone: Its antigen is not identified.

Alopecia areata patients provided lesional scalp punch biopsies and peripheral blood, both collected for the study. The TCR comes from a human donor with alopecia areata. The V call is TRBV28, the J call TRBJ1-1; D unresolved. The sequences come from CD4+ T cells sorted from blood, collected at week 0. The CDR3 region is CATTLRMSLFVITEAFF. The CDR3 nucleotides read TGTGCCACCACACTAAGGATGTCCCTTTTCGTGATCACTGAAGCTTTCTTT.